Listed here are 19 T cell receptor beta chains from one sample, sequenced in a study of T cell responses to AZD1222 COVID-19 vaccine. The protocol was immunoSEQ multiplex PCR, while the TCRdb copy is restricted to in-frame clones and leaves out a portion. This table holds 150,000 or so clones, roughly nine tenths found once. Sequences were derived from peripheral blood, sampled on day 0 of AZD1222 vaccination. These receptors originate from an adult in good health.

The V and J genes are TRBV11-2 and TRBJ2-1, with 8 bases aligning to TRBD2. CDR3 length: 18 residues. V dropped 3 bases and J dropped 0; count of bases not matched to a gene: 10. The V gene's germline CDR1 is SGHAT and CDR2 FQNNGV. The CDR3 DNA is TGTGCCAGCAGCTTTATTTTTTATCGGGGGGGCTCCTACAATGAGCAGTTCTTC. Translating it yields CASSFIFYRGGSYNEQFF.

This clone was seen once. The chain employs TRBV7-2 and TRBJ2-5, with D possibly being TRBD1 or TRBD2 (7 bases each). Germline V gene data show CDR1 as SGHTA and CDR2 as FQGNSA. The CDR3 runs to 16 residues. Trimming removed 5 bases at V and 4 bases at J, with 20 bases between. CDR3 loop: CASSGRGRGTLETQYF. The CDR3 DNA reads TGTGCCAGCAGCGGCAGGGGGAGGGGAACCCTAGAGACCCAGTACTTC.

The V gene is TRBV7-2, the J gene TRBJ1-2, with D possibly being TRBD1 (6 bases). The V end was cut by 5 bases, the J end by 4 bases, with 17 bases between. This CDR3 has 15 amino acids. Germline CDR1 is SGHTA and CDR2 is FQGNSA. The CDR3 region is CASSINSGGGYGYTF. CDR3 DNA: TGTGCCAGCAGCATAAACTCCGGGGGCGGCTATGGCTACACCTTC.

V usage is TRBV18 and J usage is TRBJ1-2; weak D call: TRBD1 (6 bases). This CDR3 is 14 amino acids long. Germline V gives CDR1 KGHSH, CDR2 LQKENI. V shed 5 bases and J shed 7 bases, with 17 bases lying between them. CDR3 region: CASSTETRGVGYTF. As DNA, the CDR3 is TGTGCCAGCTCAACTGAGACCAGGGGCGTTGGCTACACCTTC.

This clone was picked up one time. CDR3 amino acids: CASSGDEKLFF. CDR3 DNA sequence: TGTGCCAGCTCGGGGGATGAAAAACTGTTTTTT. The gene calls are TRBV18 and TRBJ1-4; tentative D call: TRBD1 (5 bases). CDR3 size: 11 residues. V was cut by 6 bases and J by 6 bases, with 5 bases left in between. Germline V CDR1 and CDR2: KGHSH, LQKENI.

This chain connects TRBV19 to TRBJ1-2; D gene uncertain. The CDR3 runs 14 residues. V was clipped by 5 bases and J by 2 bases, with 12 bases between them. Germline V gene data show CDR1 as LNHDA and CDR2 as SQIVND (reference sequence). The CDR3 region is CASSQGNLNYGYTF. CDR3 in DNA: TGTGCCAGTAGTCAAGGGAATCTCAACTATGGCTACACCTTC.

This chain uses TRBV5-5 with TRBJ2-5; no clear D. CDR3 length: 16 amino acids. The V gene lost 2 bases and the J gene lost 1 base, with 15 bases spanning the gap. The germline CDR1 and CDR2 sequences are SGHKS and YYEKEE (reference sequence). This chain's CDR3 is CASSFRAMKSQETQYF. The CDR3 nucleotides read TGTGCCAGCAGCTTTCGAGCGATGAAGTCCCAAGAGACCCAGTACTTC.

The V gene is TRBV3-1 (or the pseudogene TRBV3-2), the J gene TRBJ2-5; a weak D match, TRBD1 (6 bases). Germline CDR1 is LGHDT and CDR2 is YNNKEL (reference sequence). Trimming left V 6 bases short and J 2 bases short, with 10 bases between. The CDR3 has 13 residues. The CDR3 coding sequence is TGTGCCAGCAGTCGGACAGATCAAGAGACCCAGTACTTC. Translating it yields CASSRTDQETQYF.

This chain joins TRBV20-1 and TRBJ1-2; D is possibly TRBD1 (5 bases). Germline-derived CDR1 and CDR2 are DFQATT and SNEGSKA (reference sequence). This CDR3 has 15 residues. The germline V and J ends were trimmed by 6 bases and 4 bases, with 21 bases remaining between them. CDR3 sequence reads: CSASANGRGGYGYTF. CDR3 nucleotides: TGCAGTGCCAGTGCTAATGGTAGGGGTGGCTATGGCTACACCTTC.

For the CDR3, the DNA is TGTGCCAGCAGTTCAAGGTCTAACGGGCCGCAGCGACGCGAGCAGTACTTC. As protein: CASSSRSNGPQRREQYF. The chain employs TRBV27 and TRBJ2-7, with D unclear. Germline CDR1 and CDR2: MNHEY and SMNVEV (reference sequence). V lost 4 bases, J lost 6 bases, and 25 bases lay in between. This CDR3 has 17 amino acids.

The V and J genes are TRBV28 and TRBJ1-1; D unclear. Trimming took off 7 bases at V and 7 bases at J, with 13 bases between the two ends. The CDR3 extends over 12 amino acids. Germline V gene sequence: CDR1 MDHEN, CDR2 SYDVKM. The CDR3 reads CASTYQRGEAFF. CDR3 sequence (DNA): TGTGCCAGCACTTACCAACGGGGTGAAGCTTTCTTT.

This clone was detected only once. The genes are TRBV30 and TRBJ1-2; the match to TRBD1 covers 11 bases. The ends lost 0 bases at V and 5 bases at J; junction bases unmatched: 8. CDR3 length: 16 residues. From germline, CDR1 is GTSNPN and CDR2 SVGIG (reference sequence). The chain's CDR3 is CAWSVRGQGALYGYTF. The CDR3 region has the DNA TGTGCCTGGAGTGTACGAGGACAGGGGGCTCTGTATGGCTACACCTTC.

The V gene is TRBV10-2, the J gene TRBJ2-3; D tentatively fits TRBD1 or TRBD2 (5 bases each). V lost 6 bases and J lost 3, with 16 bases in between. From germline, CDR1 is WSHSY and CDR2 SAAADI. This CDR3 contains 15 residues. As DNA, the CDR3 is TGCGCCAGCAGACCCCCCGGGACCAAAACAGATACGCAGTATTTT. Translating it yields CASRPPGTKTDTQYF.

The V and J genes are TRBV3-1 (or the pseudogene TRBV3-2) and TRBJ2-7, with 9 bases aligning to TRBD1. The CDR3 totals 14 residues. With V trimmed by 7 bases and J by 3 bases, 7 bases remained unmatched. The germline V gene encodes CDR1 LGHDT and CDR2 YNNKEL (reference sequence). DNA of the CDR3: TGTGCCAGCACCCCGGACAGGGGATTCTACGAGCAGTACTTC. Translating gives CASTPDRGFYEQYF.

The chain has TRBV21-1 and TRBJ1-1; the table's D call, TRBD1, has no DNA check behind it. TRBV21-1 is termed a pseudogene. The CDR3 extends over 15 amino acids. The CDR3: CASSARPGGPLEAFF. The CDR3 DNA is TGTGCCAGCAGCGCCCGACCAGGGGGCCCTCTTGAAGCTTTCTTT.

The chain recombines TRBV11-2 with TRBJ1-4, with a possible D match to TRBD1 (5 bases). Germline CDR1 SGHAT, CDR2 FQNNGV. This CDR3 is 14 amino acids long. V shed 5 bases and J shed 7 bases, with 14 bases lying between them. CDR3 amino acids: CASSNGRGPEKLFF. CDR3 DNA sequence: TGTGCCAGCAGCAATGGGCGGGGACCTGAAAAACTGTTTTTT.

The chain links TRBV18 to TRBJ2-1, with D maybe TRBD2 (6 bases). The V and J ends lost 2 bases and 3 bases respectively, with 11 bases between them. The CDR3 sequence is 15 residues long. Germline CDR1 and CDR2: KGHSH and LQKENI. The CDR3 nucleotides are TGTGCCAGCTCACCAGTCGGGGGATTCTACAATGAGCAGTTCTTC. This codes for CASSPVGGFYNEQFF.

The CDR3 DNA sequence: TGTGCCAGCAGGCCACACAGGGCTACCTACGAGCAGTACTTC. Protein product: CASRPHRATYEQYF. This chain joins TRBV7-2 and TRBJ2-7; possible D gene TRBD1, 6 bases. Trimming took off 6 bases at V and 2 bases at J, with 14 bases between the two ends. The CDR3 sequence is 14 residues long. Germline lookup yields CDR1 SGHTA and CDR2 FQGNSA.

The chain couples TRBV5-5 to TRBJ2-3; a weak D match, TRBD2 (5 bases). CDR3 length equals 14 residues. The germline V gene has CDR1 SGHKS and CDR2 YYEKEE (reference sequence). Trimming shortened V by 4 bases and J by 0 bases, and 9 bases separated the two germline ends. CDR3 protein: CASSLLGSTDTQYF. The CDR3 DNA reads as TGTGCCAGCAGCCTACTAGGGAGCACAGATACGCAGTATTTT.